The rows below give T cell receptor beta chains drawn from one sample of a study of shared T cell receptors in the human thymus. TCRdb's table, derived via immunoSEQ multiplex PCR, lists solely in-frame clones and lacks some. The data contain about 660,000 clones, more than 75% of them singletons. These data were likewise used in another study, on human thymus T cells.

What was sequenced was thymocytes. These receptors were taken from a boy less than two years old with a congenital heart defect. Both conserved end residues are part of each CDR3. A D gene is named only where the DNA matches it firmly. Clone size is shown for a subset of rows, as once, few, many or a class of expanded clone.

TRBV5-4	TRBJ2-3	-	-	TGTGCCAGCAGCTTGGACAGGGTTCCGGCAGATACGCAGTATTTT	CASSLDRVPADTQYF
TRBV4-1	TRBJ2-7	-	-	TGCGCCAGCAGCCAAGACGCAGGCACGCCGGGGGTCTGCGAGCAGTACTTC	CASSQDAGTPGVCEQYF
TRBV19	TRBJ2-1	few	TRBD2	TGTGCCAGTAGACTTAGCGGGTCCTCCTACAATGAGCAGTTCTTC	CASRLSGSSYNEQFF
TRBV20-1	TRBJ2-5	-	-	TGCAGTGCCCCCTCCGGGGAGACCCAGTACTTC	CSAPSGETQYF
TRBV14	TRBJ2-1	-	-	TGTGCCAGCAGCCAAGTACTTACGGGGAATGAGCAGTTCTTC	CASSQVLTGNEQFF
TRBV5-1	TRBJ2-3	-	TRBD1	TGCGCCAGCAGCTTGTGGAGGAGGACAGGGGAGAGCGGTAAAGCCACAGATACGCAGTATTTT	CASSLWRRTGESGKATDTQYF
TRBV28	TRBJ2-7	-	-	TGTGCCAGCAGTTGGGCCAGCCGCTCCTACGAGCAGTACTTC	CASSWASRSYEQYF
TRBV9	TRBJ2-2	-	TRBD2	TGTGCCAGCAGCTTCCCGGGGGAGGGGAACACCGGGGAGCTGTTTTTT	CASSFPGEGNTGELFF
TRBV27	TRBJ1-2	once	TRBD1	TGTGCCAGCAGTTCGCGGGACAGGAATGGCTACACCTTC	CASSSRDRNGYTF
TRBV6-6	TRBJ1-3	few	TRBD1	TGTGCCAGCAGCCCTACTTCGGACAGGGCTGGAAACACCATATATTTT	CASSPTSDRAGNTIYF
TRBV6-1	TRBJ1-1	-	-	TGTGCCAGCACCGAAGGAGGGGACACTGAAGCTTTCTTT	CASTEGGDTEAFF
TRBV6-5	TRBJ2-1	-	-	TGTGCCAGCAGTTACCGGGAGTCTCGGAATGAGCAGTTCTTC	CASSYRESRNEQFF
TRBV28	TRBJ2-7	-	-	TGTGCCAGCAGCTCTACGCCGGGACTCCACCTACGAGAGCAGTACTTC	CASSSTPGLHLREQYF
TRBV6-5	TRBJ2-7	-	-	TGTGCCAGCAGTTACCCTGCCCACACAGGGAGTTACGAGCAGTACTTC	CASSYPAHTGSYEQYF
TRBV5-1	TRBJ2-7	-	-	TGCGCCAGCAGCCCACCCACAATATTAGCGTCAATGGGAACCTACGAGCAGTACTTC	CASSPPTILASMGTYEQYF
TRBV5-6	TRBJ2-5	few	-	TGTGCCAGCAGCCTAGCTAGGAGTGCGGAGACCCAGTACTTC	CASSLARSAETQYF